The 9 T cell receptor beta chains below were found in one sample sequenced in a study of blood T cell repertoires in COVID-19. Produced via immunoSEQ multiplex PCR; TCRdb's table is partial and in-frame only. Among roughly 250,000 clones listed, 85% to 95% were seen once. Specimen: PBMCs or T cells enriched from blood (not recorded which). The receptors derive from a woman between 18 and 29 years old who had recovered from COVID-19.

This sequence joins TRBV10-3 and TRBJ2-5; the match to TRBD1 covers 7 bases. The J segment lost 5 bases and the V segment lost 6 bases, leaving 6 bases of the junction unmatched. The CDR3 consists of 13 residues. The germline V gene encodes CDR1 ENHRY and CDR2 SYGVKD. The CDR3 region has the DNA TGTGCCATCAGCACAGGGGCCGTCGAGACCCAGTACTTC. The encoded protein is CAISTGAVETQYF.

The V call is TRBV4-3, the J call TRBJ1-2; D uncertain. The CDR3 length is 13 residues. CDR1 and CDR2 from the germline V gene are LGHNA and YSLEER. V lost 0 bases to trimming and J lost 5 bases, with 7 bases between them. DNA for the CDR3: TGCGCCAGCAGCCAAGATCTCCTGTATGGCTACACCTTC. The encoded protein is CASSQDLLYGYTF.

Details on this clone: Relative to the germline gene, one junction end is altered; a read error may explain this. The chain uses TRBV18 and TRBJ2-3, with a possible D match to TRBD1 (5 bases). CDR1 and CDR2 from the germline V gene are KGHSH and LQKENI. The CDR3 is made up of 15 amino acids. For the CDR3, the DNA is TGTGCCAGCTCACCAGGCGTCTTGGACACACATACGCAGTATTTT. Amino acids: CASSPGVLDTHTQYF.

The chain recombines TRBV19 with TRBJ2-5, with TRBD2 matching 8 bases. After removal of 5 bases from V and 2 bases from J, the junction contained 7 bases not matched to a gene. The CDR3 sequence is 15 residues long. CDR1 is LNHDA, CDR2 SQIVND, per germline (reference sequence). This chain's CDR3 is CASSQRTSRQETQYF. The CDR3 nucleotides are TGTGCCAGTAGTCAACGGACTAGCAGGCAAGAGACCCAGTACTTC.

The V gene is TRBV7-9, the J gene TRBJ1-3; D not certain. CDR1 and CDR2 from the germline V gene are SEHNR and FQNEAQ (reference sequence). The CDR3 has 17 residues. Trimming pared 4 bases from V and 0 bases from J, leaving 16 bases between. The CDR3 sequence: CASSSQLPGSSGNTIYF. The CDR3 region has the DNA TGTGCCAGCAGCTCCCAATTACCGGGGAGCTCTGGAAACACCATATATTTT.

The CDR3 DNA follows: TGTGCCACCAGCGCCGGGGGGAAAGAAGCTTTCTTT. This gives the protein CATSAGGKEAFF. The chain combines TRBV24-1 with TRBJ1-1; TRBD1 might be the D (5 bases). The CDR3 length is 12 residues. V gave up 7 bases and J gave up 8 bases, with 13 bases separating them. CDR1 KGHDR and CDR2 SFDVKD come from the germline V gene.

The J gene is TRBJ1-2, the V gene TRBV6-5; TRBD1 agrees at 7 bases. Germline values: CDR1 MNHEY, CDR2 SVGAGI. The length of the CDR3 is 14 residues. Trimming cost V 1 base and J 7 bases; bases outside gene matches: 6. CDR3 in amino acids: CASSYYRDRAGYTF. The CDR3 coding sequence is TGTGCCAGCAGTTACTACCGGGACAGAGCTGGCTACACCTTC.

The V gene is TRBV5-6, the J gene TRBJ2-1; D might be TRBD2 (6 bases). The V end was cut by 3 bases, the J end by 8 bases, with 9 bases between. Looked up from germline, CDR1 is SGHDT and CDR2 is YYEEEE. The CDR3 has 12 residues. DNA for the CDR3: TGTGCCAGCAGCTCGGGGGATTATGAGCAGTTCTTC. Its translation is CASSSGDYEQFF.

The chain joins TRBV19 to TRBJ1-4, with D perhaps TRBD1 (5 bases). Trimming left V 2 bases short and J 7 bases short, with 14 bases between. CDR1 and CDR2 (germline): LNHDA, SQIVND (reference sequence). CDR3 length: 15 amino acids. The CDR3 nucleotides read TGTGCCAGTAGTATAATAGGGCAGGGTGGTGAAAAACTGTTTTTT. As protein: CASSIIGQGGEKLFF. The full variable domain, rest sourced from reference TRBV19 and TRBJ1-4, is DGGITQSPKYLFRKEGQNVTLSCEQNLNHDAMYWYRQDPGQGLRLIYYSQIVNDFQKGDIAEGYSVSREKKESFPLTVTSAQKNPTAFYLCASSIIGQGGEKLFFGSGTQLSVL.